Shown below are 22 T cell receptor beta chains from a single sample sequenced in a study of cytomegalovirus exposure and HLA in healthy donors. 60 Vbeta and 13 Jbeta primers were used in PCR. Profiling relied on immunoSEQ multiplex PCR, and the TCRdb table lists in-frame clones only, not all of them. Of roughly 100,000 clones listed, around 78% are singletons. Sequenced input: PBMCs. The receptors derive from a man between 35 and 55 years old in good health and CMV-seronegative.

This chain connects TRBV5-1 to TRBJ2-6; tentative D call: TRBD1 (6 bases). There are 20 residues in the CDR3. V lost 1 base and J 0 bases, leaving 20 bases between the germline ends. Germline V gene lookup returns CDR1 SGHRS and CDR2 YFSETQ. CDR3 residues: CASSLRHRALKGSGANVLTF. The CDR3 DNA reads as TGCGCCAGCAGCTTGAGGCACAGGGCCCTTAAAGGCTCTGGGGCCAACGTCCTGACTTTC. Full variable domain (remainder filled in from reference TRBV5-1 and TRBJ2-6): KAGVTQTPRYLIKTRGQQVTLSCSPISGHRSVSWYQQTPGQGLQFLFEYFSETQRNKGNFPGRFSGRQFSNSRSEMNVSTLELGDSALYLCASSLRHRALKGSGANVLTFGAGSRLTVL.

The CDR3 DNA is TGCGCCAGCAGCTCCCAGGGTGGGGATCAGCCCCAGCATTTT. Amino acid sequence: CASSSQGGDQPQHF. This chain joins TRBV5-1 and TRBJ1-5, with D perhaps matching TRBD1 (5 bases). The CDR3 has 14 residues. The germline V gene encodes CDR1 SGHRS and CDR2 YFSETQ. Trimming cost V 3 bases and J 5 bases, with 12 bases left between them.

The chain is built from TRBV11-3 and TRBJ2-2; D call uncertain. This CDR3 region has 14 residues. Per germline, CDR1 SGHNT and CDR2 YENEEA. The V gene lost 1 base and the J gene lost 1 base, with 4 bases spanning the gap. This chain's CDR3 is CASSLGLNTGELFF. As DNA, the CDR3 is TGTGCCAGCAGCTTAGGACTGAACACCGGGGAGCTGTTTTTT.

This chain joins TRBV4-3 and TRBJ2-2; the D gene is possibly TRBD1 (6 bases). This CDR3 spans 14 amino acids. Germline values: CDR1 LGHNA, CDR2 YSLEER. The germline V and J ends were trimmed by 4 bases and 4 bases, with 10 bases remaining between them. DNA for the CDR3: TGCGCCAGCAGCCGGCAGGGGAGCACCGGGGAGCTGTTTTTT. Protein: CASSRQGSTGELFF.

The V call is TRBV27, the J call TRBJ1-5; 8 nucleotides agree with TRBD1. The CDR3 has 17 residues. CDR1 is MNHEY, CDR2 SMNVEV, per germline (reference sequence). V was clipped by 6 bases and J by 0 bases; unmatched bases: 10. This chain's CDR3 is CASSQGQDFHSNQPQHF. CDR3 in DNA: TGTGCCAGCAGCCAGGGACAGGACTTTCATAGCAATCAGCCCCAGCATTTT.

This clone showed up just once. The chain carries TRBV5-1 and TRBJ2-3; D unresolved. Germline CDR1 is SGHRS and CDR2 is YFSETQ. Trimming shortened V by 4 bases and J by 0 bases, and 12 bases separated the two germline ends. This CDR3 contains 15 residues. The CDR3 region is CASSPRGTSTDTQYF. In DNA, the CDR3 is TGCGCCAGCAGCCCCAGAGGAACTAGCACAGATACGCAGTATTTT.

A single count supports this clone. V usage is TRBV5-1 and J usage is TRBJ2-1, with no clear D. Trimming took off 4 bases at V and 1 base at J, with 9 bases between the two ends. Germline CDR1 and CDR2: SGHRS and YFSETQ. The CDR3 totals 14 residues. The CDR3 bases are TGCGCCAGCAGCCAAGGAGTTTCCTACAATGAGCAGTTCTTC. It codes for CASSQGVSYNEQFF. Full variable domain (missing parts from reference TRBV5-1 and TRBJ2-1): KAGVTQTPRYLIKTRGQQVTLSCSPISGHRSVSWYQQTPGQGLQFLFEYFSETQRNKGNFPGRFSGRQFSNSRSEMNVSTLELGDSALYLCASSQGVSYNEQFFGPGTRLTVL.

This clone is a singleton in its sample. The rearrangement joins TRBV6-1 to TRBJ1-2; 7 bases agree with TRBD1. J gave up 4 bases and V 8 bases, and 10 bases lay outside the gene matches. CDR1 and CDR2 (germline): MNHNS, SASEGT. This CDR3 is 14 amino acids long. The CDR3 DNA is TGTGCCAGCGGGCTATGGGACAGCCCCTATGGCTACACCTTC. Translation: CASGLWDSPYGYTF.

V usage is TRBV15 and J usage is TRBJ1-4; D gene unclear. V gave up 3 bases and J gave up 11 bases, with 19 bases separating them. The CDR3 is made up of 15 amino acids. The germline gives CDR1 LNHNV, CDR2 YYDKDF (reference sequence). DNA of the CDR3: TGTGCCACCAGCAGTAAAAGGTTAATGGAGGAGAAACTGTTTTTT. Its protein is CATSSKRLMEEKLFF.

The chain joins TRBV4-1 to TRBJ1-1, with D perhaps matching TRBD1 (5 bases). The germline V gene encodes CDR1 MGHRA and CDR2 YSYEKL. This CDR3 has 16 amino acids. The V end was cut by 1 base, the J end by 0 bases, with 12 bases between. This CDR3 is CASSQAERGMNTEAFF. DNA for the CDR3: TGCGCCAGCAGCCAAGCGGAACGGGGGATGAACACTGAAGCTTTCTTT.

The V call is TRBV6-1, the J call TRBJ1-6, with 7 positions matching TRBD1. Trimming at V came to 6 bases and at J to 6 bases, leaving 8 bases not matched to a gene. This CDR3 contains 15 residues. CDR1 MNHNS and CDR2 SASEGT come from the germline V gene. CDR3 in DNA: TGTGCCAGCAGCCCTGGACAGGAGGTTAATTCACCCCTCCACTTT. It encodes CASSPGQEVNSPLHF.

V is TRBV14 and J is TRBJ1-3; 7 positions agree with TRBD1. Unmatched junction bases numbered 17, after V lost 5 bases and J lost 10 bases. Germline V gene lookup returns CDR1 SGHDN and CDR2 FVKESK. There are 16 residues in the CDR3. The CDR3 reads CASSELRDPLRGTIYF. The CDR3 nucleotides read TGTGCCAGCAGCGAACTCCGGGACCCCCTCAGGGGGACCATATATTTT.

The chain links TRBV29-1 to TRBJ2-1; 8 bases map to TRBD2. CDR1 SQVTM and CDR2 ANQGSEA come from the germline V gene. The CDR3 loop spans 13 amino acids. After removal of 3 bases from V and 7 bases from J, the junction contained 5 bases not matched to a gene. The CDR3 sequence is CSVDRGGSNEQFF. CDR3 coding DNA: TGCAGCGTTGATCGGGGGGGGTCAAATGAGCAGTTCTTC.

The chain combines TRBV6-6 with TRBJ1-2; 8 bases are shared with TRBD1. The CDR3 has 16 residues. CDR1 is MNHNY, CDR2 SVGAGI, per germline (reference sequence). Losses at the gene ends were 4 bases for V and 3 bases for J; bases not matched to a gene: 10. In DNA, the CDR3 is TGTGCCAGCAGTTCCACACTTATGACAGGGGACTATGGCTACACCTTC. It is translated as CASSSTLMTGDYGYTF.

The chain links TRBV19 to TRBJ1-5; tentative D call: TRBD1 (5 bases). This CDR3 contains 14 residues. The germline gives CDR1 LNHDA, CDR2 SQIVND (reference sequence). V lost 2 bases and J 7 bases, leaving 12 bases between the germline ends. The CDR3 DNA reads TGTGCCAGTAGTATACGAAGGGGAGGACAGCCCCAGCATTTT. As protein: CASSIRRGGQPQHF.

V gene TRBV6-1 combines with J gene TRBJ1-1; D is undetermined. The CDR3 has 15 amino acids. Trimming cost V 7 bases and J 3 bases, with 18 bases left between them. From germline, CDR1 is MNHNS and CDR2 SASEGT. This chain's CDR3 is CASTEDSSWDTEAFF. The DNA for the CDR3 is TGTGCCAGCACCGAAGATAGCAGTTGGGACACTGAAGCTTTCTTT.

This CDR3 reads CASSLAGGHNEQFF. Written as DNA, the CDR3 is TGTGCCAGCAGCTTAGCGGGGGGGCATAATGAGCAGTTCTTC. The chain is built from TRBV11-2 and TRBJ2-1, with 8 bases aligning to TRBD2. Germline V gene lookup returns CDR1 SGHAT and CDR2 FQNNGV. The CDR3 consists of 14 residues. V gave up 1 base and J gave up 7 bases; unmatched junction bases: 3.

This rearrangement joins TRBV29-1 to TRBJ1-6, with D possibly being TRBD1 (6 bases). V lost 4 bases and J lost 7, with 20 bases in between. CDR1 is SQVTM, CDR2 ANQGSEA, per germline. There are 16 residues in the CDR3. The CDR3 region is CSVAFGSRGDNSPLHF. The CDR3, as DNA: TGCAGCGTTGCCTTTGGTAGCAGGGGAGACAATTCACCCCTCCACTTT.

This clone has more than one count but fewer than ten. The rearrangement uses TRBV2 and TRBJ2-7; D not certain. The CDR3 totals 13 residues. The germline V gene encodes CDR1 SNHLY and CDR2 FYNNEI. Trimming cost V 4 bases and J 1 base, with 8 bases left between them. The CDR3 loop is CASSVQDSYEQYF. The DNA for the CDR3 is TGTGCCAGCAGTGTTCAGGATTCCTACGAGCAGTACTTC.

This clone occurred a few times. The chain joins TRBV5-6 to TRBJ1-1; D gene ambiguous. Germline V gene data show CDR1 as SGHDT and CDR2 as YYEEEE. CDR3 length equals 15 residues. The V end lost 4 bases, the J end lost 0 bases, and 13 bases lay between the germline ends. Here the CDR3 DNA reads TGTGCCAGCAGCCCAGAGGGAAACATGAACACTGAAGCTTTCTTT. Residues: CASSPEGNMNTEAFF.

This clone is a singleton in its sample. The chain's CDR3 is CASSFTGSDYGYTF. DNA of the CDR3: TGCGCCAGCAGCTTCACAGGCTCGGACTATGGCTACACCTTC. This rearrangement joins TRBV5-1 to TRBJ1-2, with D tentatively TRBD1 (5 bases). The germline gives CDR1 SGHRS, CDR2 YFSETQ. Trimming took 2 bases from V and 3 from J, leaving 11 bases between them. The CDR3 sequence is 14 residues long.

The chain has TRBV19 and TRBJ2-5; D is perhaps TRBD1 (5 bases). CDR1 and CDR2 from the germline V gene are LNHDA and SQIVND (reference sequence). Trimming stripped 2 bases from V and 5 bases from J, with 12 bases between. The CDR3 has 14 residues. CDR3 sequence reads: CASSITDSRETQYF. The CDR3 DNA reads TGTGCCAGTAGTATAACCGACAGTAGGGAGACCCAGTACTTC. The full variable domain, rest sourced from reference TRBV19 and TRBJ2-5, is DGGITQSPKYLFRKEGQNVTLSCEQNLNHDAMYWYRQDPGQGLRLIYYSQIVNDFQKGDIAEGYSVSREKKESFPLTVTSAQKNPTAFYLCASSITDSRETQYFGPGTRLLVL.